These 8 T cell receptor beta chains were sequenced from one sample in a study of T-cell reconstitution after alpha-beta-depleted transplantation in children (dated by TCRdb to the mid-2010s). Receptor libraries were prepared by PCR. The reads were generated on an Illumina HiSeq 2500. TCR library preparation used molecular barcoding, with unique molecular identifiers applied to normalize quantification of the TCRbeta repertoire. TCRdb reanalyzed the raw reads on its own, using fastp at Q25 for trimming and MiXCR for clone calling, and kept in-frame beta chains. Each entry merges the rows of one CDR3 protein and shows their most common DNA and genes. The sample table shows 81,000 or so distinct CDR3 sequences, and less than 20% are seen once. The ten largest clonotypes hold less than 20% of the sample. In light of the paper, this sample's treatment or condition label describes: allogeneic hematopoietic cell transplantation with graft depleted of TCRalphabeta T cells and CD19 B cells.

The material sequenced was PBMCs, mostly from graft donor cells, taken 180 days after TCRalphabeta/CD19-depleted stem cell transplant. Every receptor here comes from a male patient between 2 and 15 years old who had a stem cell transplant for acute lymphoblastic leukemia, so the T cells may come from the graft donor.

The rearrangement joins TRBV20-1 to TRBJ2-3; 8 bases fit TRBD1. The length of the CDR3 is 15 residues. The germline V gene has CDR1 DFQATT and CDR2 SNEGSKA (reference sequence). Trimming removed 4 bases from V and 1 base from J; junction bases left unmatched: 7. CDR3 loop: CSATTGALGTDTQYF. CDR3 bases: TGCAGTGCTACGACAGGGGCCCTGGGCACAGATACGCAGTATTTT.

This sequence joins TRBV20-1 and TRBJ1-4, with D perhaps TRBD1 (5 bases). This CDR3 has 14 residues. From germline, CDR1 is DFQATT and CDR2 SNEGSKA (reference sequence). Trimming stripped 8 bases from V and 0 bases from J, with 13 bases between. The CDR3 is CSPLQGATNEKLFF. The CDR3 DNA follows: TGCAGTCCCCTTCAGGGAGCAACTAATGAAAAACTGTTTTTT.

This clonotype was picked up many times. The chain joins TRBV4-3 to TRBJ2-3; no clear D. V was shortened by 0 bases and J by 6 bases, with 13 bases between the two germline ends. The CDR3 covers 15 residues. Germline CDR1 reads LGHNA; CDR2 reads YSLEER. The CDR3 sequence is CASSQDDPLKDTQYF. For the CDR3, the DNA is TGCGCCAGCAGCCAAGACGATCCCCTAAAGGATACGCAGTATTTT.

This clonotype was detected a few times. The chain has TRBV20-1 and TRBJ1-2, with D possibly matching TRBD1 (5 bases). V was clipped by 7 bases and J by 0 bases, with 12 bases between them. Germline lookup yields CDR1 DFQATT and CDR2 SNEGSKA (reference sequence). The CDR3 is made up of 13 amino acids. CDR3 protein: CSVRDRANYGYTF. CDR3 nucleotides: TGCAGTGTCCGGGACCGCGCTAACTATGGCTACACCTTC.

This clonotype was counted a few times. This sequence joins TRBV3-1 and TRBJ1-1, with D tentatively TRBD1 (5 bases). Germline CDR1 reads LGHDT; CDR2 reads YNNKEL (reference sequence). Deletions cut 2 bases from V and 4 bases from J, with 11 bases between. This CDR3 has 14 residues. Here the CDR3 DNA reads TGTGCCAGCAGCCAAAGGGGACTATCCACTGAAGCTTTCTTT. This codes for CASSQRGLSTEAFF. The whole variable domain, remainder taken from reference TRBV3-1 and TRBJ1-1, is DTAVSQTPKYLVTQMGNDKSIKCEQNLGHDTMYWYKQDSKKFLKIMFSYNNKELIINETVPNRFSPKSPDKAHLNLHINSLELGDSAVYFCASSQRGLSTEAFFGQGTRLTVV.

The chain combines TRBV27 with TRBJ1-2, with no clear D. This CDR3 is built from 12 residues. Trimming stripped 4 bases from V and 6 bases from J, with 9 bases between. Per the germline V gene, CDR1 is MNHEY and CDR2 is SMNVEV (reference sequence). The CDR3 sequence is CASSSALDGYTF. DNA of the CDR3: TGTGCCAGCAGTTCCGCACTCGATGGCTACACCTTC.

This clonotype was picked up a small number of times. The chain uses TRBV5-5 and TRBJ2-1; tentative D call: TRBD2 (7 bases). Germline lookup yields CDR1 SGHKS and CDR2 YYEKEE (reference sequence). This CDR3 contains 16 residues. The V end lost 0 bases, the J end lost 5 bases, and 15 bases lay between the germline ends. Here the CDR3 DNA reads TGTGCCAGCAGCTTGGTCAGGGGAGGGAGTGACAATGAGCAGTTCTTC. Translation: CASSLVRGGSDNEQFF.

The chain is built from TRBV6-1 and TRBJ1-1; no reliable D call. Trimming left V 3 bases short and J 0 bases short, with 5 bases between. The CDR3 totals 13 residues. Germline V CDR1 and CDR2: MNHNS, SASEGT. This chain's CDR3 is CASSEVMNTEAFF. The CDR3 DNA reads TGTGCCAGCAGTGAGGTCATGAACACTGAAGCTTTCTTT.